This is a list of T cell receptor beta chains from one sample in a study of blood T cell repertoires in COVID-19. Assay used: immunoSEQ multiplex PCR; TCRdb lists only in-frame clones, some missing. The sample lists 120,000 to 150,000 clones; almost 80% were seen once. Sequences were obtained from peripheral blood. These receptors all come from a middle-aged man with active or convalescent COVID-19. CDR3s include the opening cysteine and the closing phenylalanine or tryptophan. A D gene is named only where the DNA matches it firmly. Not all rows give a size; the values are once, few, many and, for expanded clones, a class.

D gene: TRBD2; V gene: TRBV6-5; CDR3 length: 14; J gene: TRBJ2-1; clone size: .; CDR3 protein: CASVGTSVYNEQFF; CDR3 DNA: TGTGCCAGCGTAGGGACTAGCGTATACAATGAGCAGTTCTTC
D gene: .; V gene: TRBV18; CDR3 length: 14; J gene: TRBJ2-3; clone size: .; CDR3 protein: CASSPPASSDTQYF; CDR3 DNA: TGTGCCAGCTCACCACCGGCCTCCAGTGATACGCAGTATTTT
D gene: .; V gene: TRBV20-1; CDR3 length: 10; J gene: TRBJ1-1; clone size: .; CDR3 protein: CSASPREAFF; CDR3 DNA: TGCAGTGCTAGCCCTAGGGAGGCTTTCTTT
D gene: TRBD1; V gene: TRBV28; CDR3 length: 14; J gene: TRBJ2-7; clone size: .; CDR3 protein: CASSQWDRSYEQYF; CDR3 DNA: TGTGCCAGCAGTCAATGGGACAGGAGCTACGAGCAGTACTTC
D gene: .; V gene: TRBV23-1; CDR3 length: 13; J gene: TRBJ1-5; clone size: .; CDR3 protein: CASSPRDDQPQHF; CDR3 DNA: TGCGCCAGCAGTCCCAGGGATGATCAGCCCCAGCATTTT
D gene: TRBD1; V gene: TRBV13; CDR3 length: 15; J gene: TRBJ2-2; clone size: .; CDR3 protein: CASSFDRVETGELFF; CDR3 DNA: TGTGCCAGCAGCTTTGACAGGGTGGAAACCGGGGAGCTGTTTTTT
D gene: TRBD2; V gene: TRBV6-6; CDR3 length: 13; J gene: TRBJ2-7; clone size: once; CDR3 protein: CASSPGLASEQYF; CDR3 DNA: TGTGCCAGCAGTCCCGGACTAGCGAGCGAGCAGTACTTC
D gene: TRBD2; V gene: TRBV9; CDR3 length: 18; J gene: TRBJ2-1; clone size: .; CDR3 protein: CASSPWTVGTSGRVEQFF; CDR3 DNA: TGTGCCAGCAGCCCTTGGACAGTCGGGACTAGCGGGAGGGTTGAGCAGTTCTTC
D gene: .; V gene: TRBV24-1; CDR3 length: 13; J gene: TRBJ2-4; clone size: .; CDR3 protein: CATSDRTQNIQYF; CDR3 DNA: TGTGCCACCAGTGATAGGACACAAAACATTCAGTACTTC
D gene: TRBD2; V gene: TRBV14; CDR3 length: 16; J gene: TRBJ2-2; clone size: few; CDR3 protein: CASSQLGLAGSGELFF; CDR3 DNA: TGTGCCAGCAGCCAATTGGGACTAGCGGGATCCGGGGAGCTGTTTTTT
D gene: .; V gene: TRBV21-1; CDR3 length: 18; J gene: TRBJ2-2; clone size: once; CDR3 protein: CASSKEAGQGARGGELFF; CDR3 DNA: TGTGCCAGCAGCAAAGAGGCGGGACAGGGGGCGCGGGGCGGGGAGCTGTTTTTT
D gene: .; V gene: TRBV6-1; CDR3 length: 15; J gene: TRBJ1-3; clone size: .; CDR3 protein: CASSEAAYSGNTIYF; CDR3 DNA: TGTGCCAGCAGTGAAGCGGCATACTCTGGAAACACCATATATTTT
D gene: TRBD1; V gene: TRBV29-1; CDR3 length: 13; J gene: TRBJ1-5; clone size: .; CDR3 protein: CSAAGQGNQPQHF; CDR3 DNA: TGCAGCGCCGCGGGACAGGGCAATCAGCCCCAGCATTTT
D gene: .; V gene: TRBV21-1; CDR3 length: 15; J gene: TRBJ1-3; clone size: .; CDR3 protein: CATPGRGASGNTIYF; CDR3 DNA: TGTGCCACCCCCGGGAGAGGGGCCTCTGGAAACACCATATATTTT
D gene: TRBD2; V gene: TRBV27; CDR3 length: 13; J gene: TRBJ2-7; clone size: few; CDR3 protein: CASSSGLAGEQYF; CDR3 DNA: TGTGCCAGCAGTTCAGGACTAGCGGGCGAGCAGTACTTC
D gene: .; V gene: TRBV7-3; CDR3 length: 13; J gene: TRBJ2-1; clone size: .; CDR3 protein: CASSRQDVNEQFF; CDR3 DNA: TGTGCCAGCAGCCGACAGGACGTAAATGAGCAGTTCTTC
D gene: .; V gene: TRBV6-1; CDR3 length: 16; J gene: TRBJ1-5; clone size: few; CDR3 protein: CASSERPGYSNQPQHF; CDR3 DNA: TGTGCCAGCAGTGAAAGGCCAGGTTATAGCAATCAGCCCCAGCATTTT
D gene: .; V gene: TRBV9; CDR3 length: 17; J gene: TRBJ2-2; clone size: .; CDR3 protein: CASSVQLGAANTGELFF; CDR3 DNA: TGTGCCAGCAGCGTACAATTGGGGGCGGCGAACACCGGGGAGCTGTTTTTT
D gene: .; V gene: TRBV27; CDR3 length: 14; J gene: TRBJ2-1; clone size: .; CDR3 protein: CASSLPGQIGEQFF; CDR3 DNA: TGTGCCAGCAGTTTACCCGGACAGATCGGTGAGCAGTTCTTC
D gene: .; V gene: TRBV23-1; CDR3 length: 14; J gene: TRBJ1-5; clone size: .; CDR3 protein: CASTQGRRNQPQHF; CDR3 DNA: TGCGCCAGCACTCAGGGTAGGAGGAATCAGCCCCAGCATTTT
D gene: TRBD2; V gene: TRBV28; CDR3 length: 16; J gene: TRBJ2-7; clone size: .; CDR3 protein: CASSFGLADASYEQYF; CDR3 DNA: TGTGCCAGCAGTTTCGGACTAGCGGATGCTTCCTACGAGCAGTACTTC
D gene: TRBD1; V gene: TRBV28; CDR3 length: 15; J gene: TRBJ1-4; clone size: .; CDR3 protein: CASSLGTGPGEKLFF; CDR3 DNA: TGTGCCAGCAGTTTGGGGACAGGGCCTGGTGAAAAACTGTTTTTT
D gene: TRBD1; V gene: TRBV28; CDR3 length: 14; J gene: TRBJ1-2; clone size: .; CDR3 protein: CASRGGQGVSGYTF; CDR3 DNA: TGTGCCAGCAGGGGGGGACAGGGGGTATCTGGCTACACCTTC
D gene: TRBD1; V gene: TRBV29-1; CDR3 length: 14; J gene: TRBJ1-2; clone size: .; CDR3 protein: CSVERDRDSGGYTF; CDR3 DNA: TGCAGCGTTGAGCGGGACAGGGATAGTGGTGGCTACACCTTC
D gene: TRBD1; V gene: TRBV10-3; CDR3 length: 14; J gene: TRBJ1-4; clone size: .; CDR3 protein: CAISGTGGEEKLFF; CDR3 DNA: TGTGCCATCAGTGGGACAGGGGGGGAAGAAAAACTGTTTTTT
D gene: TRBD1; V gene: TRBV27; CDR3 length: 14; J gene: TRBJ2-4; clone size: .; CDR3 protein: CASSSPDRGNIQYF; CDR3 DNA: TGTGCCAGCAGTTCCCCTGACAGGGGAAACATTCAGTACTTC
D gene: TRBD1; V gene: TRBV19; CDR3 length: 13; J gene: TRBJ2-1; clone size: once; CDR3 protein: CASTSDRDNEQFF; CDR3 DNA: TGTGCCAGTACCTCGGACAGGGACAATGAGCAGTTCTTC
D gene: TRBD1; V gene: TRBV5-5; CDR3 length: 14; J gene: TRBJ2-7; clone size: .; CDR3 protein: CASSPDRVGYEQYF; CDR3 DNA: TGTGCCAGCAGCCCCGACAGGGTTGGATACGAGCAGTACTTC
D gene: TRBD1; V gene: TRBV7-3; CDR3 length: 14; J gene: TRBJ1-1; clone size: once; CDR3 protein: CASSPGTGSLGAFF; CDR3 DNA: TGTGCCAGCAGCCCCGGGACAGGGAGCCTCGGGGCTTTCTTT
D gene: .; V gene: TRBV27; CDR3 length: 15; J gene: TRBJ2-2; clone size: .; CDR3 protein: CASRHVPGPTGELFF; CDR3 DNA: TGTGCCAGCAGACACGTCCCAGGCCCAACCGGGGAGCTGTTTTTT
D gene: .; V gene: TRBV18; CDR3 length: 12; J gene: TRBJ1-6; clone size: .; CDR3 protein: CASSPSGSPLHF; CDR3 DNA: TGTGCCAGCTCACCATCAGGTTCACCCCTCCACTTT
D gene: .; V gene: TRBV9; CDR3 length: 14; J gene: TRBJ2-5; clone size: .; CDR3 protein: CASRVPAGRETQYF; CDR3 DNA: TGTGCCAGCAGAGTCCCGGCTGGGCGAGAGACCCAGTACTTC
D gene: TRBD1; V gene: TRBV28; CDR3 length: 19; J gene: TRBJ1-6; clone size: .; CDR3 protein: CASSTAGHWTGQHFSALHF; CDR3 DNA: TGTGCCAGCAGCACCGCGGGACATTGGACAGGGCAGCATTTTTCAGCCCTCCACTTT
D gene: TRBD2; V gene: TRBV10-3; CDR3 length: 16; J gene: TRBJ2-3; clone size: .; CDR3 protein: CAISESGSGYTDTQYF; CDR3 DNA: TGTGCCATCAGTGAGTCAGGTAGCGGGTACACAGATACGCAGTATTTT
D gene: TRBD1; V gene: TRBV6-2/TRBV6-3; CDR3 length: 15; J gene: TRBJ2-7; clone size: .; CDR3 protein: CASSPTDRGAYEQYF; CDR3 DNA: TGTGCCAGCAGCCCCACGGACAGGGGCGCCTACGAGCAGTACTTC
D gene: TRBD1; V gene: TRBV2; CDR3 length: 14; J gene: TRBJ1-1; clone size: .; CDR3 protein: CASSWTGLNTEAFF; CDR3 DNA: TGTGCCAGCAGTTGGACAGGACTGAACACTGAAGCTTTCTTT
D gene: TRBD1; V gene: TRBV5-1; CDR3 length: 18; J gene: TRBJ1-5; clone size: .; CDR3 protein: CASSLGPQGAYSNQPQHF; CDR3 DNA: TGCGCCAGCAGCTTGGGGCCCCAGGGGGCCTATAGCAATCAGCCCCAGCATTTT
D gene: TRBD1; V gene: TRBV7-2; CDR3 length: 14; J gene: TRBJ2-5; clone size: .; CDR3 protein: CASSRGTGWETQYF; CDR3 DNA: TGTGCCAGCAGCCGGGGGACAGGGTGGGAGACCCAGTACTTC
D gene: .; V gene: TRBV19; CDR3 length: 13; J gene: TRBJ1-2; clone size: .; CDR3 protein: CASTPTGYDGYTF; CDR3 DNA: TGTGCCAGTACCCCAACAGGGTACGATGGCTACACCTTC
D gene: .; V gene: TRBV3-1/TRBV3-2; CDR3 length: 13; J gene: TRBJ2-1; clone size: once; CDR3 protein: CATAGGSYNEQFF; CDR3 DNA: TGTGCCACAGCTGGCGGGTCCTACAATGAGCAGTTCTTC
D gene: TRBD1; V gene: TRBV5-1; CDR3 length: 16; J gene: TRBJ1-6; clone size: .; CDR3 protein: CASRNAGTGINSPLHF; CDR3 DNA: TGCGCCAGCAGGAACGCCGGGACAGGCATTAATTCACCCCTCCACTTT
D gene: TRBD1; V gene: TRBV27; CDR3 length: 14; J gene: TRBJ2-7; clone size: .; CDR3 protein: CASSPRTGPYEQYF; CDR3 DNA: TGTGCCAGCAGTCCGAGGACAGGGCCCTACGAGCAGTACTTC
D gene: TRBD1; V gene: TRBV27; CDR3 length: 15; J gene: TRBJ2-7; clone size: .; CDR3 protein: CASRWGDRGSYEQYF; CDR3 DNA: TGTGCCAGCAGGTGGGGAGACAGGGGGTCCTACGAGCAGTACTTC
D gene: TRBD2; V gene: TRBV3-1/TRBV3-2; CDR3 length: 16; J gene: TRBJ2-3; clone size: .; CDR3 protein: CASSPLAGGPTDTQYF; CDR3 DNA: TGTGCCAGCAGCCCCCTAGCGGGAGGCCCCACAGATACGCAGTATTTT
D gene: TRBD1; V gene: TRBV19; CDR3 length: 15; J gene: TRBJ2-5; clone size: .; CDR3 protein: CASSTAGQGEETQYF; CDR3 DNA: TGTGCCAGTAGTACCGCGGGACAGGGGGAAGAGACCCAGTACTTC
D gene: .; V gene: TRBV19; CDR3 length: 14; J gene: TRBJ1-4; clone size: .; CDR3 protein: CASSQQGANEKLFF; CDR3 DNA: TGTGCCAGTAGTCAACAAGGGGCTAATGAAAAACTGTTTTTT
D gene: .; V gene: TRBV5-4; CDR3 length: 15; J gene: TRBJ2-7; clone size: .; CDR3 protein: CASSLDAVSSYEQYF; CDR3 DNA: TGTGCCAGCAGCTTGGACGCGGTCTCCTCCTACGAGCAGTACTTC
D gene: TRBD2; V gene: TRBV28; CDR3 length: 18; J gene: TRBJ2-1; clone size: many; CDR3 protein: CASKDGLAGGPAYNEQFF; CDR3 DNA: TGTGCCAGCAAGGACGGACTAGCGGGAGGGCCGGCCTACAATGAGCAGTTCTTC
D gene: .; V gene: TRBV28; CDR3 length: 11; J gene: TRBJ2-7; clone size: .; CDR3 protein: CASSPRGEQYF; CDR3 DNA: TGTGCCAGCAGTCCCCGGGGCGAGCAGTACTTC
D gene: .; V gene: TRBV7-7; CDR3 length: 12; J gene: TRBJ2-3; clone size: .; CDR3 protein: CASSWWTARGYF; CDR3 DNA: TGTGCTAGCAGCTGGTGGACAGCCCGGGGGTATTTT
D gene: .; V gene: TRBV5-1; CDR3 length: 13; J gene: TRBJ2-3; clone size: .; CDR3 protein: CASSVDMTDTQYF; CDR3 DNA: TGCGCCAGTAGCGTGGATATGACAGATACGCAGTATTTT
D gene: .; V gene: TRBV5-5; CDR3 length: 15; J gene: TRBJ1-4; clone size: .; CDR3 protein: CASSFRGATNEKLFF; CDR3 DNA: TGTGCCAGCAGCTTTAGAGGAGCAACTAATGAAAAACTGTTTTTT
D gene: .; V gene: TRBV7-6; CDR3 length: 15; J gene: TRBJ1-4; clone size: once; CDR3 protein: CASSRTGTRGEKLFF; CDR3 DNA: TGTGCCAGCAGCCGGACCGGGACAAGGGGTGAAAAACTGTTTTTT
D gene: .; V gene: TRBV4-1; CDR3 length: 18; J gene: TRBJ2-3; clone size: .; CDR3 protein: CASSQDRGGTGGTDTQYF; CDR3 DNA: TGCGCCAGCAGCCAAGATAGGGGCGGGACCGGGGGCACAGATACGCAGTATTTT
D gene: TRBD1; V gene: TRBV28; CDR3 length: 14; J gene: TRBJ1-2; clone size: once; CDR3 protein: CASKKQGAFDGYTF; CDR3 DNA: TGTGCCAGCAAAAAACAGGGGGCGTTCGATGGCTACACCTTC
D gene: TRBD1; V gene: TRBV11-2; CDR3 length: 18; J gene: TRBJ2-2; clone size: .; CDR3 protein: CASSLVFGQGATTGELFF; CDR3 DNA: TGTGCCAGCAGCCTCGTTTTTGGACAGGGGGCTACCACCGGGGAGCTGTTTTTT
D gene: TRBD2; V gene: TRBV7-8; CDR3 length: 14; J gene: TRBJ2-1; clone size: .; CDR3 protein: CASRLAGSNNEQFF; CDR3 DNA: TGTGCCAGCAGGCTAGCGGGGAGTAACAATGAGCAGTTCTTC